This T cell receptor beta chain is from a study of T cells in Graves' hyperthyroidism and ophthalmopathy. This clonotype was seen ten or more times. Fresh peripheral blood, less than 11 ml of it, supplied the PBMCs. Using RNA transcripts as the source, TCR beta CDR3 regions were amplified. The study used the HTBI primer set for a first-round RT-PCR of the TCR CDR3. TCRdb called the multiplex PCR reads again in MiXCR, with one record for every CDR3 protein. Seen here are around 600,000 distinct CDR3 sequences, over 12% observed once, and the top ten hold 7.1%. This CDR3 spans 13 amino acids. Germline V gene sequence: CDR1 MDHEN, CDR2 SYDVKM. Trimming took 5 bases from V and 3 from J, leaving 10 bases between them.

The sample consisted of blood. The sequence came from a woman between 18 and 30 years old with Graves' ophthalmopathy. The chain recombines TRBV28 with TRBJ2-5, with TRBD1 as a possible D gene (6 bases). CDR3 DNA sequence: TGTGCCAGCAGTAAGGGACACGAAGAGACCCAGTACTTC. Residues: CASSKGHEETQYF.